The following is a T cell receptor beta chain sequence with its context. The sample comes from a study of read filtering for tumor transcriptome and immune sequencing. The library was built from about 370 ng RNA with molecular barcoded adaptors for alpha/delta and beta/gamma chains. MiXCR was run by TCRdb on the reads, yielding one entry per CDR3 protein. The table records about 38,000 distinct CDR3 sequences, roughly an eighth of them present only once. The specimen was a population of CD138-negative cells sorted from bone marrow. The clonotype was recovered from a donor aged 40 or over with multiple myeloma.

Written as DNA, the CDR3 is TGTGCCAGCAGTCGACAGGCCTCGAGCAATCAGCCCCAGCATTTT. Encoded protein: CASSRQASSNQPQHF. The V and J genes are TRBV6-5 and TRBJ1-5, with D perhaps matching TRBD1 (6 bases). Trimming removed 5 bases from V and 1 base from J, with 12 bases in between. The CDR3 runs 15 residues. Germline CDR1 MNHEY, CDR2 SVGAGI.